This entry features one T cell receptor (beta chain) sequence. The V segment lost 10 bases and the J segment 0 bases; nucleotides outside the gene matches: 9. CDR1 is LNHNV and CDR2 is YYDKDF in the germline V gene (reference sequence). CDR3 length: 14 amino acids. In the authors' methods: Counts of nucleated cells, estimated from reference gene primer amplification, were obtained. TCRdb keeps only in-frame clones here, not all; method: immunoSEQ multiplex PCR. V, J and clone size derive from that table, while D and trimming were established from the DNA sequence. There are hundreds of thousands of clones in the sample; 70% to 90% occur only once, and more than 0.25% lies in the top ten. The data stem from a study of blood T cell repertoires in COVID-19. Overall study context: The United States, Italy and Spain were the sources of the acute and convalescent COVID-19 samples. In each case, the material was cDNA or gDNA derived from T cells, B-cell-depleted T cells, or PBMCs.

The TCR originated in a young woman with acute or convalescent COVID-19. The sequencing input was peripheral blood. The chain couples TRBV15 to TRBJ2-7, with 7 bases fitting TRBD2. The CDR3 DNA follows: TGTGCCATTCGCCGGGGGGAGGGCTCCTACGAGCAGTACTTC. This encodes CAIRRGEGSYEQYF.